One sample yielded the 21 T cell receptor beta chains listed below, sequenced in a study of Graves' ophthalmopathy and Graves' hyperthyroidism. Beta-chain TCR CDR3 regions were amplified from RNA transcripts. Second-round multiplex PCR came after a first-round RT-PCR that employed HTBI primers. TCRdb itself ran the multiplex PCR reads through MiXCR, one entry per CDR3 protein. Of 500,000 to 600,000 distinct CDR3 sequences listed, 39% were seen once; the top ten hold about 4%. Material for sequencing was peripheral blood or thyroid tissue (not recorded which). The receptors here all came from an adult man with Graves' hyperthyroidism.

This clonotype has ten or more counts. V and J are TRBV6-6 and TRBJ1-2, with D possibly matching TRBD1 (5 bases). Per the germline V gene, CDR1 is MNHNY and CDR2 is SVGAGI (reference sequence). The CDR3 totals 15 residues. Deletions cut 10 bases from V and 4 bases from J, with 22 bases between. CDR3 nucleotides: TGTGCCATCTACCTTCCCGGGGGGTCGAGCTATGGCTACACCTTC. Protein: CAIYLPGGSSYGYTF.

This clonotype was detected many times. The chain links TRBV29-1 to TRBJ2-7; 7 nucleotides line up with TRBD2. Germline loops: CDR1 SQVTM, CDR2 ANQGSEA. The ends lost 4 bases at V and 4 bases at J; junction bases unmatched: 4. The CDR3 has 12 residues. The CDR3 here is CSVGASGYEQYF. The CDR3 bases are TGCAGCGTTGGGGCTAGCGGATACGAGCAGTACTTC.

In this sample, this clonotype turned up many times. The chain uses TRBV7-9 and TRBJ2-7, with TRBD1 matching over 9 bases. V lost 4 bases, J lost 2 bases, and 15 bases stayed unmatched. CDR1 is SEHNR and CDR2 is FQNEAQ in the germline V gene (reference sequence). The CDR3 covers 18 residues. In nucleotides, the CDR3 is TGTGCCAGCAGCTCCCGGGACAGGGCCTATATAGGGGCCTACGAGCAGTACTTC. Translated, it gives CASSSRDRAYIGAYEQYF.

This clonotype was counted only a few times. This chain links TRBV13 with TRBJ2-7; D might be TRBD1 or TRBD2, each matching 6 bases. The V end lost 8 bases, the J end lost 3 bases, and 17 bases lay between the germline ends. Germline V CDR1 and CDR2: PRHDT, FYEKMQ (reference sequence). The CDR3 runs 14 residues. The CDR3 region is CASGRGDTHYEQYF. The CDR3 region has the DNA TGTGCCAGCGGTAGGGGGGATACCCACTACGAGCAGTACTTC. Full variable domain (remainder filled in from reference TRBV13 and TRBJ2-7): AAGVIQSPRHLIKEKRETATLKCYPIPRHDTVYWYQQGPGQDPQFLISFYEKMQSDKGSIPDRFSAQQFSDYHSELNMSSLELGDSALYFCASGRGDTHYEQYFGPGTRLTVT.

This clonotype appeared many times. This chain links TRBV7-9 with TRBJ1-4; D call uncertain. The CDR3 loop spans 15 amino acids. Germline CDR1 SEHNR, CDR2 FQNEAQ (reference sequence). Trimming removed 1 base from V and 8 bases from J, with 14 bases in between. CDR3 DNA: TGTGCCAGCAGCTTAGAAATCGAACTAGGGGAAAAACTGTTTTTT. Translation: CASSLEIELGEKLFF.

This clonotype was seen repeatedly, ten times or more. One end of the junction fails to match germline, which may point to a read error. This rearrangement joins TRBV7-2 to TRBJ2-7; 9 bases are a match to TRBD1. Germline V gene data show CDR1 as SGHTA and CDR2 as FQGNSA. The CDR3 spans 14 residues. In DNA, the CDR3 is TGCGCCAGCAGCTCGGGACAGGGACCTTACGAGCAGTACTTC. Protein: CASSSGQGPYEQYF.

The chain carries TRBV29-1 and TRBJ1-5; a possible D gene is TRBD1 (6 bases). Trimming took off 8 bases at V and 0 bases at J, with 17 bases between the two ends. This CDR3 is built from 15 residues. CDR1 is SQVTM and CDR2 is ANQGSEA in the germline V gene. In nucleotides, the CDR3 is TGCAGCAGTACCGGACAGCCATATAGCAATCAGCCCCAGCATTTT. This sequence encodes CSSTGQPYSNQPQHF.

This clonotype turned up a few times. DNA of the CDR3: TGTGCCATCAGTGATATATCAGGGGATGGTTATACGCAGTATTTT. Amino acids: CAISDISGDGYTQYF. The J gene is TRBJ2-3, the V gene TRBV10-3; TRBD1 is a possible D gene (6 bases). V lost 3 bases to trimming and J lost 7 bases, with 17 bases between them. This CDR3 spans 15 amino acids. Germline V lookup: CDR1 ENHRY, CDR2 SYGVKD.

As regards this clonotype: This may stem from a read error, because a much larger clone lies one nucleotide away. The CDR3 DNA follows: TGTGCCAGCAGTTACCTAAGGACAGGGGACTATAATTCACCCCTCCACTTT. The encoded protein is CASSYLRTGDYNSPLHF. V is TRBV25-1 and J is TRBJ1-6; 9 nucleotides align to TRBD1. Losses at the gene ends were 5 bases for V and 3 bases for J; bases not matched to a gene: 8. Looked up from germline, CDR1 is MGHDK and CDR2 is SYGVNS. This CDR3 spans 17 amino acids.

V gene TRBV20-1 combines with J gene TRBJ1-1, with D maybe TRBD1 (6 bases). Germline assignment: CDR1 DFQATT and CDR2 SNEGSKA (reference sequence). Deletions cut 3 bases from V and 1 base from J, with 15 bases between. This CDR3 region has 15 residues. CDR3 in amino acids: CSASRTGRKNTEAFF. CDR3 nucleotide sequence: TGCAGTGCTAGCCGAACAGGGCGTAAGAACACTGAAGCTTTCTTT.

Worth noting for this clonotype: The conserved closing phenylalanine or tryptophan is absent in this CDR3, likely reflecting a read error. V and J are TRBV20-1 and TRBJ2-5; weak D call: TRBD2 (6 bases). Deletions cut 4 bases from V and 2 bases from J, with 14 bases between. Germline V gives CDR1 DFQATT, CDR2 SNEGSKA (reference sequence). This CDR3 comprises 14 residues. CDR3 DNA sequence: TGCAGTGCTAAGACGGGGAGGTTTCAAGAGACCCAGTACCTC. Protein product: CSAKTGRFQETQYL.

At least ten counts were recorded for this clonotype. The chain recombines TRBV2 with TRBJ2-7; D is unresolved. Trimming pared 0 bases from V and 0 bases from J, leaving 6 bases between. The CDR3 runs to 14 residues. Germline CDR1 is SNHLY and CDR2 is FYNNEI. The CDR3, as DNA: TGTGCCAGCAGTGAAGCTCGCGACTCCTACGAGCAGTACTTC. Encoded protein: CASSEARDSYEQYF.

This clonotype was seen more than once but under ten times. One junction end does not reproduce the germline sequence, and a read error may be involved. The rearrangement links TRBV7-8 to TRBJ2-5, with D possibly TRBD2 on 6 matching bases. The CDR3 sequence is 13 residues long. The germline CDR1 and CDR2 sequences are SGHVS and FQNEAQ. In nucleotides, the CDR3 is TGTGCCAGCAGCTCGGGGGTGCAAGAGACCCAGCACTTC. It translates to CASSSGVQETQHF.

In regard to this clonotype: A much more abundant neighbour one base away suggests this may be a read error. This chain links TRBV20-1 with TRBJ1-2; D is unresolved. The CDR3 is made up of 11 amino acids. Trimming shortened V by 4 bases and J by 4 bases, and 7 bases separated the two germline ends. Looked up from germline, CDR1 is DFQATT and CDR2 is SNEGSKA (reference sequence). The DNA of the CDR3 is TGCAGTGCTACGGCGGCCTATGGCTACACCTTC. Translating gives CSATAAYGYTF.

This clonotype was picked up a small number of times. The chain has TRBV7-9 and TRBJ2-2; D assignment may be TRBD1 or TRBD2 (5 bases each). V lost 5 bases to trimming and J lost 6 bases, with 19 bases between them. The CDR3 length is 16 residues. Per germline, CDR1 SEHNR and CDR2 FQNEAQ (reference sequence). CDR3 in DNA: TGTGCCAGCAGCCCCCGGGGCGATGGAGCGGCCGGGGAGCTGTTTTTT. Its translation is CASSPRGDGAAGELFF.

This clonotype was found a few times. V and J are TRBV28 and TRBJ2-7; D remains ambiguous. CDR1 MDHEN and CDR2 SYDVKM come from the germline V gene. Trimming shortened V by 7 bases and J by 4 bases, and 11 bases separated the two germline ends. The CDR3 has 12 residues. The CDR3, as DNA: TGTGCCAGCACTTCGAGAGGTTACGAGCAGTACTTC. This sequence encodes CASTSRGYEQYF.

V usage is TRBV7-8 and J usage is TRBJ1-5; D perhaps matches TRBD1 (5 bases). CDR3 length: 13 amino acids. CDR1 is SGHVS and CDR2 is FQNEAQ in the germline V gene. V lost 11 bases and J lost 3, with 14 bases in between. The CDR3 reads CAWAGADNQPQHF. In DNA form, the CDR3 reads TGTGCCTGGGCCGGGGCCGACAATCAGCCCCAGCATTTT.

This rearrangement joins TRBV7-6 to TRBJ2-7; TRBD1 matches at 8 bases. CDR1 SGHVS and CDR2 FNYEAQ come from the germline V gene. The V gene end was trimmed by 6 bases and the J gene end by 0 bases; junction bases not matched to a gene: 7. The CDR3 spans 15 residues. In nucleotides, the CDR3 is TGTGCCAGCAGTGAGACAGGGGCGTTCTCCTACGAGCAGTACTTC. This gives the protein CASSETGAFSYEQYF.

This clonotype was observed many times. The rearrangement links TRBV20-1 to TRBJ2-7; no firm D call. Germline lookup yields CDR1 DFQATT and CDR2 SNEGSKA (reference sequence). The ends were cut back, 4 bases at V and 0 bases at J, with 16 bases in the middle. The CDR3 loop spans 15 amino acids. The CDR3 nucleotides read TGCAGTGCTACCAACCAAGAAAGAGGCTCCTACGAGCAGTACTTC. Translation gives CSATNQERGSYEQYF.

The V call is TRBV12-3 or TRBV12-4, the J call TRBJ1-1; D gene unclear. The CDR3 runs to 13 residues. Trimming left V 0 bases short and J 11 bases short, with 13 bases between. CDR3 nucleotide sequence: TGTGCCAGCAGTTTAGCCCGAGGGCTAGGCGCTTTCTTT. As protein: CASSLARGLGAFF.

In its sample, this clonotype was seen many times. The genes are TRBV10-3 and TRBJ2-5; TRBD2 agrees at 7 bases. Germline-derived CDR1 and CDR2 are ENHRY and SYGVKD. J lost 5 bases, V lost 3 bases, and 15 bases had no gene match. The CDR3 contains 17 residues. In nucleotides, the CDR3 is TGTGCCATCAGTGAAATCTGGATTACGGGAGGTGCTGAGACCCAGTACTTC. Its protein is CAISEIWITGGAETQYF.